The 29 T cell receptor beta chains below were found in one sample sequenced in a study of cytomegalovirus exposure and HLA in healthy donors. Here immunoSEQ multiplex PCR was the method, and the copy in TCRdb shows in-frame clones only, minus some. The sample lists roughly 170,000 clones; roughly four fifths were seen once. Sequenced material: PBMCs. These receptors came from a woman between 18 and 29 years old in good health and CMV-seropositive.

With regard to this clone: Other DNA sequences in this specimen translate into the identical CDR3. This chain links TRBV6-5 with TRBJ1-1; the D gene is possibly TRBD1 (6 bases). The CDR3 covers 14 residues. From germline, CDR1 is MNHEY and CDR2 SVGAGI. V was trimmed by 4 bases and J by 0 bases, leaving 9 bases between them. This CDR3 is CASSLTGMNTEAFF. CDR3 DNA sequence: TGTGCCAGCAGTTTAACAGGGATGAACACTGAAGCTTTCTTT.

The genes are TRBV7-2 and TRBJ2-5; 11 positions agree with TRBD2. The CDR3 covers 15 residues. The junction had 4 bases not matched to a gene; V was cut back by 3 bases and J by 4 bases. Germline V gene lookup returns CDR1 SGHTA and CDR2 FQGNSA. CDR3 coding DNA: TGTGCCAGCAGCTTTAGCGGGGGGGCCGCAGAGACCCAGTACTTC. Translated: CASSFSGGAAETQYF.

This chain links TRBV2 with TRBJ2-1; D gene uncertain. The CDR3 loop spans 15 amino acids. In germline, CDR1 is SNHLY, CDR2 FYNNEI. Trimming removed 6 bases from V and 7 bases from J, with 19 bases in between. In DNA form, the CDR3 reads TGTGCCAGCAGCTCAACCTCCACCCCACAGAATGAGCAGTTCTTC. As protein: CASSSTSTPQNEQFF.

This chain links TRBV29-1 with TRBJ2-7; D ambiguous. V was cut by 6 bases and J by 0 bases, with 9 bases left in between. The length of the CDR3 is 12 residues. The germline gives CDR1 SQVTM, CDR2 ANQGSEA. The CDR3 DNA reads as TGCAGCGTCCAAAAGAGCTCCTACGAGCAGTACTTC. As protein: CSVQKSSYEQYF.

The genes are TRBV7-9 and TRBJ2-5, with TRBD2 matching 13 bases. Trimming took 5 bases from V and 4 from J; bases not matched to a gene: 10. Germline CDR1 and CDR2: SEHNR and FQNEAQ (reference sequence). The CDR3 has 17 residues. The CDR3 sequence is CASSQGDGTSGTETQYF. The DNA for the CDR3 is TGTGCCAGCAGCCAAGGCGACGGGACTAGCGGGACAGAGACCCAGTACTTC. The whole variable domain, remainder taken from reference TRBV7-9 and TRBJ2-5, is DTGVSQNPRHKITKRGQNVTFRCDPISEHNRLYWYRQTLGQGPEFLTYFQNEAQLEKSRLLSDRFSAERPKGSFSTLEIQRTEQGDSAMYLCASSQGDGTSGTETQYFGPGTRLLVL.

The genes are TRBV7-8 and TRBJ1-1; D ambiguous. Germline V gene data show CDR1 as SGHVS and CDR2 as FQNEAQ. Trimming left V 3 bases short and J 1 base short, with 9 bases between. The CDR3 sequence is 14 residues long. The CDR3 reads CASSFRSQNTEAFF. The CDR3, as DNA: TGTGCCAGCAGCTTCCGGAGTCAGAACACTGAAGCTTTCTTT.

The chain recombines TRBV7-2 with TRBJ2-3, with 9 bases lining up with TRBD2. The CDR3 consists of 18 residues. CDR1 SGHTA and CDR2 FQGNSA come from the germline V gene. The J segment lost 12 bases and the V segment lost 0 bases, leaving 19 bases of the junction unmatched. The CDR3 sequence is CASSLAYERGVLGMSQYF. The CDR3, as DNA: TGTGCCAGCAGCTTAGCGTACGAGCGGGGGGTTCTTGGTATGTCTCAGTATTTT.

The chain is built from TRBV10-3 and TRBJ1-6; 9 bases fit TRBD1. J was trimmed by 0 bases and V by 5 bases; bases with no gene match: 14. This CDR3 region has 20 residues. The V gene's germline CDR1 is ENHRY and CDR2 SYGVKD. In nucleotides, the CDR3 is TGTGCCATCAGTAAAAGCGGGACAGGGAGGTTAAGCTCCTATAATTCACCCCTCCACTTT. Translating gives CAISKSGTGRLSSYNSPLHF.

The CDR3 loop reads CASSLDTPGREKLFF. The DNA of the CDR3 is TGTGCCAGCAGTTTAGACACGCCGGGAAGGGAAAAACTGTTTTTT. The chain has TRBV27 and TRBJ1-4; D not certain. Germline V gene data show CDR1 as MNHEY and CDR2 as SMNVEV (reference sequence). V lost 2 bases and J lost 8, with 15 bases in between. The CDR3 consists of 15 residues.

The chain has TRBV2 and TRBJ2-2; TRBD1 matches at 7 bases. V lost 8 bases, J lost 1 base, and 10 bases stayed unmatched. Germline loops: CDR1 SNHLY, CDR2 FYNNEI. CDR3 length: 16 amino acids. CDR3 protein: CASSPNRGRNTGELFF. CDR3 sequence (DNA): TGTGCCAGCTCCCCTAACAGGGGCCGGAACACCGGGGAGCTGTTTTTT.

V usage is TRBV28 and J usage is TRBJ1-2; D may be TRBD1 (5 bases). Trimming shortened V by 6 bases and J by 3 bases, and 14 bases separated the two germline ends. The V gene's germline CDR1 is MDHEN and CDR2 SYDVKM. CDR3 length: 14 residues. The CDR3 here is CASRQDSFYYGYTF. CDR3 DNA sequence: TGTGCCAGCAGACAGGATAGTTTCTACTATGGCTACACCTTC.

The CDR3, as DNA: TGTGCCAGCAGGAAACAGGGTGGGGTGAGTGAGCAGTACTTC. Protein sequence: CASRKQGGVSEQYF. The chain has TRBV6-5 and TRBJ2-7; perhaps TRBD1 as D (6 bases). Trimming took off 6 bases at V and 7 bases at J, with 19 bases between the two ends. This CDR3 spans 14 amino acids. Per germline, CDR1 MNHEY and CDR2 SVGAGI.

This chain links TRBV5-1 with TRBJ2-5, with 8 bases lining up with TRBD1. The CDR3 is made up of 14 amino acids. V was pared by 0 bases and J by 4 bases, with 2 bases of the junction left unmatched. Germline loops: CDR1 SGHRS, CDR2 YFSETQ. The CDR3 protein is CASSLETGGETQYF. The CDR3, as DNA: TGCGCCAGCAGCTTGGAAACAGGGGGAGAGACCCAGTACTTC.

The chain is built from TRBV5-1 and TRBJ2-7; 7 nucleotides align to TRBD1. Germline CDR1 SGHRS, CDR2 YFSETQ. This CDR3 has 15 residues. J lost 2 bases, V lost 0 bases, and 5 bases had no gene match. The CDR3 DNA reads as TGCGCCAGCAGCTTGGTCGGGACAGCAACCTACGAGCAGTACTTC. This sequence encodes CASSLVGTATYEQYF.

This rearrangement joins TRBV5-1 to TRBJ2-1; 11 bases line up with TRBD2. The CDR3 is made up of 15 amino acids. J lost 10 bases, V lost 3 bases, and 9 bases had no gene match. Germline assignment: CDR1 SGHRS and CDR2 YFSETQ. CDR3 nucleotides: TGCGCCAGCAGCTCCGGGACTAGCGGAGGGGGGGAGCAGTTCTTC. Encoded protein: CASSSGTSGGGEQFF.

The J gene is TRBJ1-1, the V gene TRBV18; 8 positions match TRBD1. Per the germline V gene, CDR1 is KGHSH and CDR2 is LQKENI. This CDR3 contains 15 residues. J gave up 5 bases and V 2 bases, and 7 bases lay outside the gene matches. Here the CDR3 reads CASSPVQGAWTEAFF. The CDR3 region has the DNA TGTGCCAGCTCACCAGTTCAGGGGGCATGGACTGAAGCTTTCTTT.

This CDR3 reads CASSGKYRGGNEKLFF. The CDR3 DNA is TGTGCCAGCAGTGGCAAATACAGGGGGGGGAATGAAAAACTGTTTTTT. The J gene is TRBJ1-4, the V gene TRBV6-1; 8 positions agree with TRBD1. The CDR3 runs 16 residues. Germline V lookup: CDR1 MNHNS, CDR2 SASEGT. V lost 4 bases, J lost 5 bases, and 9 bases stayed unmatched.

The chain joins TRBV7-2 to TRBJ2-1, with D maybe TRBD1 (7 bases). Per the germline V gene, CDR1 is SGHTA and CDR2 is FQGNSA. The germline V and J ends were trimmed by 5 bases and 15 bases, with 14 bases remaining between them. The CDR3 runs to 11 residues. The CDR3 reads CASSPQGTLFF. The CDR3, as DNA: TGTGCCAGCAGCCCACAGGGGACTTTGTTCTTC.

The J gene is TRBJ2-7, the V gene TRBV29-1; 8 nucleotides line up with TRBD1. Trimming at V came to 5 bases and at J to 5 bases, leaving 8 bases not matched to a gene. The CDR3 is 13 amino acids. CDR1 and CDR2 from the germline V gene are SQVTM and ANQGSEA. The CDR3 is CSVTGQGSDEQYF. The CDR3 nucleotides read TGCAGCGTTACCGGACAGGGATCTGACGAGCAGTACTTC.

J is TRBJ2-7 and V is TRBV5-1; 7 bases agree with TRBD1. V trimming: 4 bases; J trimming: 4 bases; junction bases outside the gene matches: 8. The germline gives CDR1 SGHRS, CDR2 YFSETQ. The CDR3 sequence is 14 residues long. The CDR3 sequence is CASSNRDSLYEQYF. The CDR3 DNA is TGCGCCAGCAGCAACCGGGACAGCCTATACGAGCAGTACTTC.

The rearrangement joins TRBV6-6 to TRBJ2-3; weak D call: TRBD1 (6 bases). The germline V gene has CDR1 MNHNY and CDR2 SVGAGI (reference sequence). V was clipped by 0 bases and J by 7 bases, with 11 bases between them. This CDR3 comprises 14 residues. The CDR3 coding sequence is TGTGCCAGCAGTTACTCGAGAACAGGGCATACGCAGTATTTT. It codes for CASSYSRTGHTQYF.

V usage is TRBV6-1 and J usage is TRBJ1-5; D may be TRBD1 (6 bases). Looked up from germline, CDR1 is MNHNS and CDR2 is SASEGT. CDR3 size: 17 residues. Trimming cost V 0 bases and J 6 bases, with 18 bases left between them. The CDR3 is CASSEAGGPNTAQPQHF. CDR3 coding DNA: TGTGCCAGCAGTGAAGCCGGGGGGCCCAATACGGCTCAGCCCCAGCATTTT.

V and J are TRBV5-4 and TRBJ1-1; 7 nucleotides agree with TRBD1. Germline-derived CDR1 and CDR2 are SGHNT and YYREEE (reference sequence). This CDR3 region has 13 residues. The trim removed 5 bases at V and 4 bases at J, leaving 5 bases unmatched. Written as DNA, the CDR3 is TGTGCCAGCAGGCGGACAGGTTCCACTGAAGCTTTCTTT. Protein product: CASRRTGSTEAFF.

V gene TRBV18 combines with J gene TRBJ1-2, with D unresolved. The CDR3 totals 14 residues. Trimming removed 3 bases from V and 4 bases from J, with 12 bases in between. Germline V gene data show CDR1 as KGHSH and CDR2 as LQKENI. CDR3 region: CASSPPEKSYGYTF. The DNA for the CDR3 is TGTGCCAGCTCACCCCCTGAAAAGAGCTATGGCTACACCTTC.

The chain employs TRBV27 and TRBJ2-1, with 10 bases lining up with TRBD2. The CDR3 spans 16 residues. With V trimmed by 6 bases and J by 8 bases, 13 bases remained unmatched. The germline V gene has CDR1 MNHEY and CDR2 SMNVEV (reference sequence). Here the CDR3 DNA reads TGTGCCAGCAGACCCGTAGCTAGCGGGGGAACGCATGAGCAGTTCTTC. Translated, it gives CASRPVASGGTHEQFF.

The gene calls are TRBV27 and TRBJ2-3, with TRBD2 identical over 15 bases. V lost 8 bases and J lost 1; bases outside the gene matches: 7. CDR1 MNHEY and CDR2 SMNVEV come from the germline V gene (reference sequence). This CDR3 has 17 amino acids. DNA of the CDR3: TGTGCCAGCGGGACTAGCGGGGGGCGCGGGGGCACAGATACGCAGTATTTT. The encoded protein is CASGTSGGRGGTDTQYF.

V gene TRBV6-1 combines with J gene TRBJ1-5; 7 nucleotides agree with TRBD1. Germline CDR1 is MNHNS and CDR2 is SASEGT. Trimming at V came to 5 bases and at J to 4 bases, leaving 5 bases not matched to a gene. This CDR3 is built from 14 residues. In nucleotides, the CDR3 is TGTGCCAGCAGTCACCGGGACAGTAATCAGCCCCAGCATTTT. Translating gives CASSHRDSNQPQHF.

This clone was detected only once. The V call is TRBV5-1, the J call TRBJ2-5; D is ambiguous. The CDR3 consists of 12 residues. V was shortened by 4 bases and J by 5 bases, with 9 bases between the two germline ends. The germline gives CDR1 SGHRS, CDR2 YFSETQ. As DNA, the CDR3 is TGCGCCAGCAGCCGCGCGGCGGAGACCCAGTACTTC. Translated, it gives CASSRAAETQYF. The complete variable domain, with remaining parts taken from reference TRBV5-1 and TRBJ2-5, reads KAGVTQTPRYLIKTRGQQVTLSCSPISGHRSVSWYQQTPGQGLQFLFEYFSETQRNKGNFPGRFSGRQFSNSRSEMNVSTLELGDSALYLCASSRAAETQYFGPGTRLLVL.

There are a few counts of this clone. This sequence joins TRBV11-2 and TRBJ2-5, with D perhaps matching TRBD1 (7 bases). This CDR3 comprises 15 residues. The germline V and J ends were trimmed by 3 bases and 11 bases, with 22 bases remaining between them. The germline gives CDR1 SGHAT, CDR2 FQNNGV. The CDR3 nucleotides read TGTGCCAGCAGCTTCCCTCAAATCCGGGACAGCGGGCAGTACTTC. Translating it yields CASSFPQIRDSGQYF.